These T cell receptor beta chains were read from a single sample in a study of Ad26.COV2.S vaccination and SARS-CoV-2 variants. Some clones are missing from TCRdb's copy, which holds only in-frame ones; the method was immunoSEQ multiplex PCR. The sample contains some 400,000 clones, 70% to 90% of which appear only once. Sequences were derived from peripheral blood, sampled in a trial of Ad26.COV2.S vaccine versus placebo. All receptors come from a person aged 18 to 59 who received the Ad26.COV2.S COVID-19 vaccine or a placebo. Each CDR3 is given without its conserved first and last residue. Each record gives: CDR3 length, V gene, CDR3 protein.

11 | TRBV18 | ASSPNRAYEQY
12 | TRBV6-5 | ATMDRRTGNTIY
10 | TRBV28 | ASSSTSYEQY
11 | TRBV5-6 | ASSLGGQQTQY
13 | TRBV6-5 | ASSYGAGSNQPQH
10 | TRBV27 | ASSWLGQPQH
13 | TRBV4-1 | ASSQPPGSGNTIY
11 | TRBV24-1 | ATSRTGSYEQY
14 | TRBV14 | ASSQKRLDNQETQY
14 | TRBV6-1 | ASSELAGVGSYEQY
13 | TRBV28 | ASSQQGASGNTIY
10 | TRBV19 | ASTDPRWEQF
14 | TRBV28 | ASSLLGNGPGNTIY
9 | TRBV20-1 | SANRGRGYT